These 22 T cell receptor beta chains originate from one sample sequenced in a study of cytomegalovirus exposure and HLA in healthy donors. Both 60 Vbeta primers and 13 Jbeta primers went into the PCR. Produced via immunoSEQ multiplex PCR; TCRdb's table is partial and in-frame only. The sample carries around 130,000 clones, more than 70% recorded once. The sample was PBMCs. The source of these receptors is a woman between 25 and 40 years old in good health and CMV-seropositive.

Written as DNA, the CDR3 is TGTGCCAGCAGGGAACTGGGACAGTCAGACTATGGCTACACCTTC. Encoded protein: CASRELGQSDYGYTF. The J gene is TRBJ1-2, the V gene TRBV27; TRBD1 aligns across 7 bases. The CDR3 runs to 15 residues. Germline-derived CDR1 and CDR2 are MNHEY and SMNVEV (reference sequence). J gave up 3 bases and V 6 bases, and 10 bases lay outside the gene matches.

This chain uses TRBV11-1 with TRBJ2-2; 9 positions agree with TRBD1. Germline loops: CDR1 SGHAT, CDR2 FQDESV (reference sequence). V lost 3 bases and J lost 5; bases outside the gene matches: 4. This CDR3 comprises 15 residues. The chain's CDR3 is CASSLAGQGTGELFF. The CDR3 nucleotides are TGTGCCAGCAGCTTGGCCGGACAGGGGACCGGGGAGCTGTTTTTT. The whole variable domain, filled in from reference TRBV11-1 and TRBJ2-2, reads EAEVAQSPRYKITEKSQAVAFWCDPISGHATLYWYRQILGQGPELLVQFQDESVVDDSQLPKDRFSAERLKGVDSTLKIQPAELGDSAMYLCASSLAGQGTGELFFGEGSRLTVL.

The V gene is TRBV6-5, the J gene TRBJ1-5, with D possibly matching TRBD1 (6 bases). The CDR3 totals 15 residues. Trimming took 8 bases from V and 4 from J, leaving 18 bases between them. Germline CDR1 reads MNHEY; CDR2 reads SVGAGI. In DNA form, the CDR3 reads TGTGCCAGCTCGAAGGACAGCTCGGGGAATCAGCCCCAGCATTTT. This codes for CASSKDSSGNQPQHF.

The genes are TRBV9 and TRBJ1-5; D gene uncertain. Trimming removed 2 bases from V and 0 bases from J, with 9 bases in between. The V gene's germline CDR1 is SGDLS and CDR2 YYNGEE. CDR3 length equals 15 residues. CDR3 protein: CASSVDSLSNQPQHF. CDR3 coding DNA: TGTGCCAGCAGCGTGGACTCTCTTAGCAATCAGCCCCAGCATTTT.

This chain connects TRBV29-1 to TRBJ1-2; TRBD1 might be the D (5 bases). In germline, CDR1 is SQVTM, CDR2 ANQGSEA. The CDR3 covers 11 residues. V was pared by 4 bases and J by 6 bases, with 9 bases between. Here the CDR3 DNA reads TGCAGCGTTGTGGGGGGAGATGGCTACACCTTC. It specifies CSVVGGDGYTF.

The V and J genes are TRBV6-6 and TRBJ2-5; 10 bases match TRBD2. The CDR3 covers 15 residues. Germline V gives CDR1 MNHNY, CDR2 SVGAGI (reference sequence). Losses at the gene ends were 2 bases for V and 5 bases for J; bases not matched to a gene: 5. The CDR3 DNA follows: TGTGCCAGCAGTTACCAGCGGGGGGGCTCCGAGACCCAGTACTTC. It is translated as CASSYQRGGSETQYF.

V usage is TRBV5-1 and J usage is TRBJ2-2; 9 positions agree with TRBD2. Germline lookup yields CDR1 SGHRS and CDR2 YFSETQ. The V segment lost 0 bases and the J segment 5 bases; nucleotides outside the gene matches: 5. The CDR3 is 16 amino acids. This CDR3 is CASSLETSGTTGELFF. The CDR3 DNA sequence: TGCGCCAGCAGCTTGGAGACTAGCGGAACTACCGGGGAGCTGTTTTTT.

The rearrangement uses TRBV10-3 and TRBJ2-7; TRBD1 aligns across 7 bases. CDR1 is ENHRY and CDR2 is SYGVKD in the germline V gene. With 11 bases clipped from V and 1 base from J, the junction kept 2 bases outside the gene matches. This CDR3 is 11 amino acids long. The DNA for the CDR3 is TGTGCCTCGGGACAGTCCTACGAGCAGTACTTC. Its protein is CASGQSYEQYF.

The chain couples TRBV15 to TRBJ1-3, with D possibly being TRBD1 (5 bases). The CDR3 spans 14 residues. V lost 6 bases and J 0 bases, leaving 9 bases between the germline ends. Germline assignment: CDR1 LNHNV and CDR2 YYDKDF (reference sequence). The CDR3 nucleotides are TGTGCCACCAGGACAGATCTCTCTGGAAACACCATATATTTT. The encoded protein is CATRTDLSGNTIYF.

The chain has TRBV6-1 and TRBJ1-2, with 8 positions matching TRBD1. V lost 5 bases to trimming and J lost 3 bases; unmatched junction nucleotides: 5. From germline, CDR1 is MNHNS and CDR2 SASEGT. The CDR3 totals 14 residues. The chain's CDR3 is CASSNLQGDYGYTF. CDR3 nucleotides: TGTGCCAGCAGTAACCTACAGGGGGACTATGGCTACACCTTC.

The chain links TRBV11-2 to TRBJ2-7; 8 bases agree with TRBD1. Germline CDR1 SGHAT, CDR2 FQNNGV. V lost 0 bases and J lost 6; bases outside the gene matches: 7. The CDR3 is 15 residues long. Here the CDR3 DNA reads TGTGCCAGCAGCTTAGATGGGCGACAGGGGCGCGAGCAGTACTTC. Protein sequence: CASSLDGRQGREQYF.

J is TRBJ2-1 and V is TRBV7-9; 12 bases line up with TRBD2. This CDR3 comprises 15 residues. Germline trimming cut 4 bases from V and 10 bases from J; bases unmatched to any gene: 8. CDR1 is SEHNR, CDR2 FQNEAQ, per germline (reference sequence). The CDR3 protein is CASSSPGLAGLEQFF. Here the CDR3 DNA reads TGTGCCAGCAGCTCCCCGGGACTAGCGGGTCTCGAGCAGTTCTTC.

The chain joins TRBV7-9 to TRBJ2-3; no reliable D call. The V and J ends lost 8 bases and 2 bases respectively, with 17 bases between them. Germline V gene sequence: CDR1 SEHNR, CDR2 FQNEAQ (reference sequence). This CDR3 has 15 residues. In DNA, the CDR3 is TGTGCCAGCGGGCCCCCGTATGGCCTCACAGATACGCAGTATTTT. Translating gives CASGPPYGLTDTQYF. Drawing the rest from reference TRBV7-9 and TRBJ2-3, the complete variable domain is DTGVSQNPRHKITKRGQNVTFRCDPISEHNRLYWYRQTLGQGPEFLTYFQNEAQLEKSRLLSDRFSAERPKGSFSTLEIQRTEQGDSAMYLCASGPPYGLTDTQYFGPGTRLTVL.

The rearrangement uses TRBV11-2 and TRBJ2-2; TRBD2 might be the D (5 bases). Trimming took 2 bases from V and 5 from J, leaving 6 bases between them. CDR1 is SGHAT and CDR2 is FQNNGV in the germline V gene. CDR3 size: 13 residues. The CDR3 here is CASSLWETGELFF. Written as DNA, the CDR3 is TGTGCCAGCAGCTTATGGGAGACCGGGGAGCTGTTTTTT.

V usage is TRBV4-1 and J usage is TRBJ2-1; perhaps TRBD2 as D (6 bases). Germline V gene sequence: CDR1 MGHRA, CDR2 YSYEKL. V lost 3 bases to trimming and J lost 8 bases, with 17 bases between them. The CDR3 contains 15 residues. The DNA for the CDR3 is TGCGCCAGCAGCCACCCTGGGGGGAATAGGGATGAGCAGTTCTTC. Translated: CASSHPGGNRDEQFF.

This chain joins TRBV5-1 and TRBJ2-2, with D possibly TRBD2 on 6 matching bases. The V gene's germline CDR1 is SGHRS and CDR2 YFSETQ. Trimming left V 6 bases short and J 4 bases short, with 13 bases between. The CDR3 consists of 14 residues. CDR3 in DNA: TGCGCCAGCACCGGGACTTCCGCCACCGGGGAGCTGTTTTTT. Its protein is CASTGTSATGELFF. Full variable domain (missing parts from reference TRBV5-1 and TRBJ2-2): KAGVTQTPRYLIKTRGQQVTLSCSPISGHRSVSWYQQTPGQGLQFLFEYFSETQRNKGNFPGRFSGRQFSNSRSEMNVSTLELGDSALYLCASTGTSATGELFFGEGSRLTVL.

The chain links TRBV7-9 to TRBJ2-7; tentative D call: TRBD1 (7 bases). This CDR3 contains 12 residues. The germline gives CDR1 SEHNR, CDR2 FQNEAQ (reference sequence). Trimming pared 5 bases from V and 7 bases from J, leaving 12 bases between. The CDR3: CASSPSGGEQYF. In DNA, the CDR3 is TGTGCCAGCAGCCCCTCAGGGGGGGAGCAGTACTTC.

Only one count was recorded for this clone. The V gene is TRBV7-9, the J gene TRBJ1-1; D possibly corresponds to TRBD1 (5 bases). This CDR3 spans 14 amino acids. V was shortened by 3 bases and J by 3 bases, with 11 bases between the two germline ends. Looked up from germline, CDR1 is SEHNR and CDR2 is FQNEAQ (reference sequence). The CDR3 nucleotides are TGTGCCAGCAGCTTTGTCAGGGAGGACACTGAAGCTTTCTTT. Its protein product is CASSFVREDTEAFF.

This chain connects TRBV30 to TRBJ1-3; the D is unclear. V was trimmed by 0 bases and J by 11 bases, leaving 14 bases between them. This CDR3 is built from 13 residues. Germline CDR1 and CDR2: GTSNPN and SVGIG (reference sequence). The CDR3 DNA sequence: TGTGCCTGGAGTGTAAGTCTCTACAGAGCCATATATTTT. It translates to CAWSVSLYRAIYF.

A remark on this clone: The CDR3 does not end in the conserved phenylalanine or tryptophan, so this is likely a read error. No DNA is shown, since the ends of the CDR3 on it are uncertain; the CDR3 is the one TCRdb lists. The V and J genes are TRBV30 and TRBJ1-3. Looked up from germline, CDR1 is GTSNPN and CDR2 is SVGIG (reference sequence). Including both end residues, the CDR3 is 11 amino acids long. The CDR3 loop reads CAWSLPVPSGV.

The V call is TRBV18, the J call TRBJ2-7; 9 bases are a match to TRBD1. Trimming took 6 bases from V and 1 from J; bases not matched to a gene: 4. The CDR3 length is 14 residues. The germline gives CDR1 KGHSH, CDR2 LQKENI. The CDR3 region is CASSAQGASYEQYF. DNA of the CDR3: TGTGCCAGCTCGGCACAGGGGGCGTCCTACGAGCAGTACTTC.

The rearrangement uses TRBV19 and TRBJ2-3; 8 nucleotides agree with TRBD2. This CDR3 region has 16 residues. The germline CDR1 and CDR2 sequences are LNHDA and SQIVND (reference sequence). Trimming took 1 base from V and 0 from J; bases not matched to a gene: 3. CDR3 sequence reads: CASSIAGGGSTDTQYF. Here the CDR3 DNA reads TGTGCCAGTAGTATAGCGGGGGGGGGCAGCACAGATACGCAGTATTTT. Based on the CDR3 plus reference TRBV19 and TRBJ2-3, the full variable domain is DGGITQSPKYLFRKEGQNVTLSCEQNLNHDAMYWYRQDPGQGLRLIYYSQIVNDFQKGDIAEGYSVSREKKESFPLTVTSAQKNPTAFYLCASSIAGGGSTDTQYFGPGTRLTVL.